This TCR beta chain was profiled in a study of immune cell composition in non-small cell lung cancer. Sequencing was performed with immunoSEQ multiplex PCR; in TCRdb, only in-frame clones are kept and a portion is missing. The sample gives about 4,000 clones, over 70% of which show up once; roughly 20% is in the top ten. This clone came up a few times. Specimen: lung tumor tissue. This TCR derives from a human donor with non-small cell lung cancer.

The CDR3, as DNA: TGTGCCAGCAGTGGCCTCGGAACTTTATACGAGCAGTACTTC. This sequence encodes CASSGLGTLYEQYF. The chain carries TRBV25-1 and TRBJ2-7, with no clear D. The germline CDR1 and CDR2 sequences are MGHDK and SYGVNS. The CDR3 loop spans 14 amino acids. V was shortened by 4 bases and J by 4 bases, with 14 bases between the two germline ends.